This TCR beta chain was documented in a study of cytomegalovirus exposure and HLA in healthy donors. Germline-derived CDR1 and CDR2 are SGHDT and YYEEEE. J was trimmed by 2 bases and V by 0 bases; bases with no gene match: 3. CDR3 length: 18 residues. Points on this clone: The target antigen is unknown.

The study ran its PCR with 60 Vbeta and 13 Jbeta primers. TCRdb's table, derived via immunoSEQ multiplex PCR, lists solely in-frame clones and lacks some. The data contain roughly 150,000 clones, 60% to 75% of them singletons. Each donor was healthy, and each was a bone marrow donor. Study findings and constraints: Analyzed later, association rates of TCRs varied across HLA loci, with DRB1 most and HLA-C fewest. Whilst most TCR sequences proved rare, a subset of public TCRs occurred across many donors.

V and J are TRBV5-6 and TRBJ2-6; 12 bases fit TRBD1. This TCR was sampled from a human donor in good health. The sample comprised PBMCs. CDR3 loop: CASSLVGTGGTGANVLTF. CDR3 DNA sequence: TGTGCCAGCAGCTTGGTAGGGACAGGGGGCACTGGGGCCAACGTCCTGACTTTC. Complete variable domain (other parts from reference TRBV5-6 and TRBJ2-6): DAGVTQSPTHLIKTRGQQVTLRCSPKSGHDTVSWYQQALGQGPQFIFQYYEEEERQRGNFPDRFSGHQFPNYSSELNVNALLLGDSALYLCASSLVGTGGTGANVLTFGAGSRLTVL.